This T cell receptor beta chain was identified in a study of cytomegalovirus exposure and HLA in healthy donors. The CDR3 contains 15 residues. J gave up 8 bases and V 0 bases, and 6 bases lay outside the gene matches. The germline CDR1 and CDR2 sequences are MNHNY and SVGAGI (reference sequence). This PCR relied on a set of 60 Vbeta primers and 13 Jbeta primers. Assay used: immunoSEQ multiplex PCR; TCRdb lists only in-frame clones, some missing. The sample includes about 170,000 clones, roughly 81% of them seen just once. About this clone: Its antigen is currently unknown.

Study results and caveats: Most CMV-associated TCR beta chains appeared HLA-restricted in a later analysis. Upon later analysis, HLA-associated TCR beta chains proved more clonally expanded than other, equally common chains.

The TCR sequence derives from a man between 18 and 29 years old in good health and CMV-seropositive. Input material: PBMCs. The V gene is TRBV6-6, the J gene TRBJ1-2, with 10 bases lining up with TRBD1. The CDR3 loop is CASSYSPGQGPGYTF. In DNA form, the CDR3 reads TGTGCCAGCAGTTACTCTCCGGGACAGGGGCCCGGCTACACCTTC.